This T cell receptor (beta chain) was identified during a study of shared clonotypes between healthy human individuals. Study observations and caveats: Donor scarcity curtailed the genetic and exposure-history diversity represented herein.

As for this clone: Its antigen is not known.

In the original analysis: From ImmunoSEQ came sequences covering only the junction and carrying no quality scores, so filtering differed. This table comes from immunoSEQ multiplex PCR, and its TCRdb copy is limited to in-frame clones, with some not included. V and J calls and clone size are copied from that table; D and trimming were computed from the DNA. The sample includes about 480,000 clones, nearly 80% of them seen just once. Every donor, a Caucasian adult, lived in Nashville, Tennessee. The sequenced sample consisted of PBMCs. The receptor was derived from a woman in her thirties or forties in good health. Some clones in this sample may be carry-over from other donors' samples.

The CDR3 DNA reads TGTGCCAGCAGCTGGGCGGGACAGCAACAAGAGACCCAGTACTTC. Translating gives CASSWAGQQQETQYF. The chain links TRBV9 to TRBJ2-5, with D perhaps matching TRBD1 (7 bases). Deletions cut 4 bases from V and 2 bases from J, with 15 bases between. The CDR3 has 15 residues. Germline CDR1 is SGDLS and CDR2 is YYNGEE.